These T cell receptor beta chains were read from a single sample in a study of Graves' ophthalmopathy and Graves' hyperthyroidism. TCRdb called the multiplex PCR reads again in MiXCR, with one record for every CDR3 protein. The profile shows hundreds of thousands of distinct CDR3 sequences, around 21% of them singletons. Specimen: peripheral blood. The receptors derive from a woman aged 18 to 35 with stable Graves' hyperthyroidism. CDR3s include the opening cysteine and the closing phenylalanine or tryptophan. Each record gives: J gene, V gene, D gene, clone size, CDR3 protein, CDR3 DNA. A D gene is named only where the DNA matches it firmly. The listing skips clone size in some rows; elsewhere it reads once, few, many or a size class.

>TRBJ2-7|TRBV28|NA|NA
CASSFTNRVSYEQYF
TGTGCCAGCAGTTTCACCAACAGGGTCTCCTACGAGCAGTACTTC
>TRBJ1-2|TRBV3-1|NA|many
CASSQDERQEGYTF
TGTGCCAGCAGCCAAGATGAGAGGCAGGAAGGCTACACCTTC
>TRBJ2-7|TRBV10-3|NA|few
CAISGVKYYEQYF
TGTGCCATCAGTGGTGTCAAGTACTACGAGCAGTACTTC
>TRBJ1-3|TRBV6-1|NA|NA
CASFVPGNTIYF
TGTGCCAGCTTTGTGCCTGGAAACACCATATATTTT
>TRBJ1-5|TRBV24-1|NA|many
CATGGGGLGNQPQHF
TGTGCCACCGGGGGGGGCGGCTTGGGCAATCAGCCCCAGCATTTT
>TRBJ2-5|TRBV20-1|NA|NA
CSAPKINQETQYF
TGCAGTGCTCCTAAGATAAACCAAGAGACCCAGTACTTC
>TRBJ1-1|TRBV7-9|TRBD1|many
CASSISSQGPTEAFF
TGTGCCAGCAGCATTAGCTCACAGGGGCCTACTGAAGCTTTCTTT
>TRBJ2-5|TRBV7-9|NA|many
CASSQGQIQETQYF
TGTGCCAGCAGCCAAGGACAGATCCAAGAGACCCAGTACTTC
>TRBJ2-5|TRBV12-3/TRBV12-4|TRBD1|NA
CASSFGRGKETQYF
TGTGCCAGCAGTTTTGGCAGGGGGAAAGAGACCCAGTACTTC
>TRBJ2-2|TRBV7-2|NA|many
CASSNRGPAGELFF
TGTGCCAGCAGCAACCGAGGGCCGGCCGGGGAGCTGTTTTTT
>TRBJ2-7|TRBV15|NA|many
CATGRRVGRYEQYF
TGTGCCACCGGCAGACGAGTTGGAAGATACGAGCAGTACTTC
>TRBJ1-2|TRBV5-1|NA|many
CASSLVTGNYGYTF
TGCGCCAGCAGCTTGGTGACGGGGAACTATGGCTACACCTTC
>TRBJ2-4|TRBV5-1|TRBD2|many
CASSLAGGDKNIQYF
TGCGCCAGCAGCTTGGCGGGAGGGGACAAAAACATTCAGTACTTC
>TRBJ2-7|TRBV12-3/TRBV12-4|NA|many
CASSFQVPYEQYF
TGTGCCAGCAGTTTTCAGGTACCCTACGAGCAGTACTTC
>TRBJ1-1|TRBV2|NA|many
CASIMNTEAFF
TGTGCCAGCATAATGAACACTGAAGCTTTCTTT
>TRBJ1-1|TRBV30|NA|few
CAWRGQSSEAFF
TGTGCCTGGAGAGGGCAATCGAGTGAAGCTTTCTTT
>TRBJ1-1|TRBV28|TRBD1|many
CASSSSTGGTEAFF
TGTGCCAGCAGTTCAAGCACAGGGGGCACTGAAGCTTTCTTT
>TRBJ2-7|TRBV20-1|TRBD1|many
CSAPTGYRRYEQYF
TGCAGTGCTCCGACAGGGTACCGACGATACGAGCAGTACTTC
>TRBJ1-6|TRBV12-3/TRBV12-4|NA|many
CASSGRGAGSPLHF
TGTGCCAGCAGCGGAAGGGGGGCAGGTTCACCCCTCCACTTT
>TRBJ2-5|TRBV6-5|NA|NA
CASSYWGRDQETQYF
TGTGCCAGCAGTTACTGGGGCAGGGACCAAGAGACCCAGTACTTC
>TRBJ2-4|TRBV20-1|TRBD2|many
CSADPLAGAAKNIKYF
TGCAGTGCTGATCCTCTAGCGGGAGCTGCCAAAAACATTAAGTACTTC
>TRBJ1-1|TRBV7-3|NA|many
CASSLVGGNTEAFF
TGTGCCAGCAGCTTAGTTGGAGGGAACACTGAAGCTTTCTTT
>TRBJ2-7|TRBV15|NA|many
CATSRDTGPYEQYF
TGTGCCACCAGCAGAGATACAGGCCCCTACGAGCAGTACTTC
>TRBJ2-7|TRBV7-9|TRBD1|many
CASSLGQGAVDEQYF
TGTGCCAGCAGCTTGGGACAGGGGGCAGTCGACGAGCAGTACTTC
>TRBJ2-6|TRBV7-9|NA|few
CASSLVRGGVYSGANVLTF
TGTGCCAGCAGCTTAGTGCGAGGGGGGGTCTACTCTGGGGCCAACGTCCTGACTTTC
>TRBJ2-5|TRBV4-2|TRBD2|many
CASSQGTSGGWETQYF
TGTGCCAGCAGCCAAGGGACTAGCGGAGGGTGGGAGACCCAGTACTTC
>TRBJ2-5|TRBV24-1|NA|many
CATSDSNDWGQETQYF
TGTGCCACCAGTGATTCCAACGACTGGGGGCAAGAGACCCAGTACTTC
>TRBJ1-1|TRBV4-1|TRBD1|many
CASSQASPRGPRGFF
TGCGCCAGCAGCCAAGCGTCACCAAGGGGGCCCCGCGGTTTCTTT
>TRBJ1-6|TRBV30|NA|many
CAWSDGGIPLHF
TGTGCCTGGAGTGACGGGGGGATACCCCTCCACTTT
>TRBJ1-1|TRBV18|NA|NA
CASSHPGPNTEAFF
TGTGCCAGCTCACATCCGGGACCGAACACTGAAGCTTTCTTT
>TRBJ1-1|TRBV5-5|TRBD1|NA
CASSIPGTAEAFF
TGTGCCAGCAGCATCCCCGGGACAGCGGAAGCTTTCTTT
>TRBJ1-2|TRBV6-1|NA|many
CASISPGHRYGYTF
TGTGCCAGCATCTCCCCGGGACACCGCTATGGCTACACCTTC
>TRBJ2-1|TRBV11-2|TRBD1|few
CASSLQGTGINEQFF
TGTGCCAGCAGCCTACAGGGGACCGGGATAAATGAGCAGTTCTTC
>TRBJ1-1|TRBV12-3/TRBV12-4|NA|many
CASSLTGGEAFF
TGTGCCAGCAGTTTAACCGGGGGGGAGGCTTTCTTT